The sequence of this T cell receptor beta chain was determined in a study of cytomegalovirus exposure and HLA in healthy donors. Broader study findings: No immune exposure information besides CMV serostatus was available.

PCR was performed using 60 Vbeta and 13 Jbeta primers. Repertoires were generated with immunoSEQ multiplex PCR, while TCRdb's copy carries only in-frame clones and drops some. The data hold about 100,000 clones, with approximately 74% observed a single time. Turning to this clone: Its antigen remains unknown.

V lost 0 bases, J lost 9 bases, and 7 bases stayed unmatched. The germline CDR1 and CDR2 sequences are WNHNN and SYGVQD (reference sequence). This CDR3 has 14 amino acids. The TCR comes from a woman aged 70-85 years in good health and CMV-seropositive. The sample consisted of PBMCs. V is TRBV10-1 and J is TRBJ2-5, with 7 bases that match TRBD2. The CDR3 DNA reads as TGCGCCAGCAGTGAGTCCCGGGGGGTGAGGGCCCAGTACTTC. Its translation: CASSESRGVRAQYF.